This is a list of T cell receptor beta chains from one sample in a study of cytomegalovirus exposure and HLA in healthy donors. Libraries were prepared by immunoSEQ multiplex PCR; TCRdb keeps only in-frame clonotypes and omits some of them. The table shows some 170,000 clones, with about 87% occurring only once. The sequencing sample was made of PBMCs. The receptors derive from a woman aged 30 to 39 in good health and CMV-seronegative. CDR3s include the opening cysteine and the closing phenylalanine or tryptophan. A D gene is named only where the DNA matches it firmly. Size is omitted from some rows. Given values are once, few, many or a class for expanded clones.

v_gene	abundance	j_gene	d_gene	CDR3nt	CDR3aa
TRBV5-4	-	TRBJ2-7	TRBD1	TGTGCCAGCAGCCTGACCGACAGGGTCGACGAGCAGTACTTC	CASSLTDRVDEQYF
TRBV7-2	-	TRBJ1-5	-	TGTGCCAGCAGCTTAGGTCTCGGCAATCAGCCCCAGCATTTT	CASSLGLGNQPQHF
TRBV18	-	TRBJ2-2	-	TGTGCCAGCTCACCACCCCGGGGGAGAGCGAACACCGGGGAGCTGTTTTTT	CASSPPRGRANTGELFF
TRBV11-3	-	TRBJ2-1	-	TGTGCCAGCAGCAACCCCGCGGGGGCGGGAGACAATGAGCAGTTCTTC	CASSNPAGAGDNEQFF
TRBV2	-	TRBJ2-5	-	TGTGCCAGCAGTGAAGCCGGGGAGACCCAGTACTTC	CASSEAGETQYF
TRBV18	-	TRBJ2-2	-	TGTGCCAGCTCACCAGGGACAATGAACACCGGGGAGCTGTTTTTT	CASSPGTMNTGELFF
TRBV5-4	-	TRBJ2-1	-	TGTGCCAGCAGCTACGACCCAGGCCAGCAGTTCTTC	CASSYDPGQQFF
TRBV19	few	TRBJ2-7	-	TGTGCCAGTAGTATCGGAGTTACCTACGAGCAGTACTTC	CASSIGVTYEQYF
TRBV27	-	TRBJ2-7	TRBD1	TGTGCCAGCAGTTTATCTGGACAGGGGCCCTACGAGCAGTACTTC	CASSLSGQGPYEQYF
TRBV27	-	TRBJ2-3	TRBD2	TGTGCCAGCAGTTTTATTTTAGCGGGGGGAACAGATACGCAGTATTTT	CASSFILAGGTDTQYF
TRBV6-1	-	TRBJ2-5	-	TGTGCCAGCAGTGCACTGGAGGCCCAGTACTTC	CASSALEAQYF
TRBV12-5	-	TRBJ2-7	-	TGTGCTAGTGCCCTGGAGGGTTCGGAGTTCGGCTACGAGCAGTACTTC	CASALEGSEFGYEQYF
TRBV19	-	TRBJ2-1	TRBD1	TGTGCCAGTAGTATTACCACAGGGGTCAATGAGCAGTTCTTC	CASSITTGVNEQFF
TRBV7-9	-	TRBJ2-1	TRBD2	TGTGCCAGCAGCTTACCCCGGACTAGCGGGTACAATGAGCAGTTCTTC	CASSLPRTSGYNEQFF
TRBV5-1	-	TRBJ2-3	-	TGCGCCAGCAGGGTGAGAGAAGATACGCAGTATTTT	CASRVREDTQYF
TRBV29-1	-	TRBJ2-2	TRBD1	TGCAGCGTTGATATGGGGACAGGTCTCGCCGGGGAGCTGTTTTTT	CSVDMGTGLAGELFF
TRBV21-1	-	TRBJ1-2	-	TGTGCCAGCCATGGCTCTGGCTACACCTTC	CASHGSGYTF
TRBV6-1	-	TRBJ2-5	-	TGTGCCAGCAGTGAAGGTCCGTTCTACGAGGTCCTAGGCGGAGAGACCCAGTACTTC	CASSEGPFYEVLGGETQYF
TRBV6-5	once	TRBJ1-2	TRBD1	TGTGCCAGCAGTTACCGTGGGACAGGGAAGACCTATGGCTACACCTTC	CASSYRGTGKTYGYTF
TRBV7-9	-	TRBJ2-5	TRBD2	TGTGCCAGCAGCTTAGGCGGGGGGATAGAGACCCAGTACTTC	CASSLGGGIETQYF
TRBV10-3	-	TRBJ1-1	-	TGTGCCATCAGTGTCGGCGGGGACACTGAAGCTTTCTTT	CAISVGGDTEAFF
TRBV5-1	-	TRBJ2-3	TRBD2	TGCGCCAGCAGCTTGGTCGGGCGGGGGGGCGCAGATACGCAGTATTTT	CASSLVGRGGADTQYF
TRBV9	-	TRBJ2-7	TRBD2	TGTGCCAGCAGCGTGGGGACTAGCGGGGGAATAAACTACGAGCAGTACTTC	CASSVGTSGGINYEQYF
TRBV29-1	-	TRBJ1-1	-	TGCAGCGCGAGGTGGACAGACCTTGAAGCTTTCTTT	CSARWTDLEAFF
TRBV6-5	-	TRBJ2-3	TRBD2	TGTGCCAGCAGTCCACTAGCGGGGGGGGGTGATACGCAGTATTTT	CASSPLAGGGDTQYF
TRBV5-6	-	TRBJ1-6	-	TGTGCCAGCAGCTCTTTCAGGGCCTCGAATTCACCCCTCCACTTT	CASSSFRASNSPLHF
TRBV15	-	TRBJ2-7	-	TGTGCCACCAGCAGAGACCGGAGGTACGAGCAGTACTTC	CATSRDRRYEQYF
TRBV5-1	-	TRBJ1-2	TRBD1	TGCGCCAGCAGCTTTGGGGACAGTTCCTATGGCTACACCTTC	CASSFGDSSYGYTF
TRBV5-5	-	TRBJ2-3	TRBD1	TGTGCCAGCAGCTTCGGGACAGGCACAGATACGCAGTATTTT	CASSFGTGTDTQYF